What follows are 29 T cell receptor beta chains derived from one specimen sequenced in a study of blood T cell repertoires in COVID-19. The repertoire was sequenced with immunoSEQ multiplex PCR; TCRdb's copy has only in-frame clones and lacks some. The sample lists approximately 160,000 clones; 65% to 85% were seen once. The sample comprised PBMCs or T cells enriched from blood (not recorded which). The receptors here all came from a man aged 35 to 55 who had recovered from COVID-19.

This rearrangement joins TRBV2 to TRBJ2-5; 9 bases map to TRBD1. This CDR3 is 14 amino acids long. The germline V gene has CDR1 SNHLY and CDR2 FYNNEI. V shed 6 bases and J 5 bases; nucleotides not matched to a gene: 7. CDR3 nucleotide sequence: TGTGCCAGCAGCGCCGGGACAGGGAGGGAGACCCAGTACTTC. It encodes CASSAGTGRETQYF. Full variable domain (missing parts from reference TRBV2 and TRBJ2-5): EPEVTQTPSHQVTQMGQEVILRCVPISNHLYFYWYRQILGQKVEFLVSFYNNEISEKSEIFDDQFSVERPDGSNFTLKIRSTKLEDSAMYFCASSAGTGRETQYFGPGTRLLVL.

The chain is built from TRBV2 and TRBJ1-6; the D gene is possibly TRBD1 (5 bases). Trimming took off 7 bases at V and 6 bases at J, with 16 bases between the two ends. The CDR3 covers 15 residues. CDR1 is SNHLY, CDR2 FYNNEI, per germline. CDR3 nucleotides: TGTGCCAGCAACCCCCGGGGGGTAGGTAATTCACCCCTCCACTTT. It is translated as CASNPRGVGNSPLHF.

V usage is TRBV7-9 and J usage is TRBJ2-1; 15 bases align to TRBD2. Per germline, CDR1 SEHNR and CDR2 FQNEAQ (reference sequence). There are 16 residues in the CDR3. J was trimmed by 12 bases and V by 5 bases; bases with no gene match: 11. As DNA, the CDR3 is TGTGCCAGCAGCCCTATGGGACTAGCGGGGGGCACAGCGCAGTTCTTC. Translation gives CASSPMGLAGGTAQFF.

The rearrangement links TRBV5-1 to TRBJ2-5, with TRBD1 identical over 7 bases. The CDR3 totals 14 residues. CDR1 is SGHRS, CDR2 YFSETQ, per germline. The V segment lost 3 bases and the J segment 1 base; nucleotides outside the gene matches: 3. As DNA, the CDR3 is TGCGCCAGCAGCTCCGGACAGGTCCAAGAGACCCAGTACTTC. This sequence encodes CASSSGQVQETQYF.

The chain has TRBV12-1 and TRBJ1-5. TRBV12-1 is given as a pseudogene. The CDR3 length is 17 residues. CDR3 region: CASSQRTYVYSNQPRHF. In nucleotides, the CDR3 is TGTGCCAGCAGCCAACGAACGTACGTTTATAGCAATCAGCCCCGGCATTTT.

This chain joins TRBV28 and TRBJ1-2, with TRBD1 matching 7 bases. This CDR3 is built from 13 residues. Looked up from germline, CDR1 is MDHEN and CDR2 is SYDVKM. Germline trimming cut 6 bases from V and 7 bases from J; bases unmatched to any gene: 8. The CDR3 DNA is TGTGCCAGCAGCCCTGACAGGGCAGCTGGCTACACCTTC. Residues: CASSPDRAAGYTF.

This clone was detected only once. The V and J genes are TRBV30 and TRBJ2-5; D is perhaps TRBD2 (6 bases). V gave up 0 bases and J gave up 1 base, with 9 bases separating them. Germline values: CDR1 GTSNPN, CDR2 SVGIG (reference sequence). The length of the CDR3 is 14 residues. CDR3: CAWSVLGGQETQYF. In nucleotides, the CDR3 is TGTGCCTGGAGTGTACTGGGGGGCCAAGAGACCCAGTACTTC. Based on the CDR3 plus reference TRBV30 and TRBJ2-5, the full variable domain is SQTIHQWPATLVQPVGSPLSLECTVEGTSNPNLYWYRQAAGRGLQLLFYSVGIGQISSEVPQNLSASRPQDRQFILSSKKLLLSDSGFYLCAWSVLGGQETQYFGPGTRLLVL.

J is TRBJ2-5 and V is TRBV5-1, with 7 nucleotides matching TRBD2. The CDR3 is 16 residues long. J lost 4 bases, V lost 2 bases, and 11 bases had no gene match. CDR1 is SGHRS, CDR2 YFSETQ, per germline. DNA for the CDR3: TGCGCCAGCAGCTTTTCCTGGGCGGGGGAAAGAGAGACCCAGTACTTC. It encodes CASSFSWAGERETQYF.

This clone came up once. The rearrangement links TRBV23-1 to TRBJ2-7, with a possible D match to TRBD2 (6 bases). TRBV23-1 is placed among ORFs of uncertain function. This CDR3 is built from 12 residues. V lost 8 bases and J 6 bases, leaving 14 bases between the germline ends. Here the CDR3 reads CASRYGGAEQYV. CDR3 in DNA: TGCGCCAGCCGGTACGGGGGTGCCGAGCAGTACGTC.

The V and J genes are TRBV19 and TRBJ1-1; D may be TRBD1 (5 bases). This CDR3 is built from 15 residues. Germline V gives CDR1 LNHDA, CDR2 SQIVND (reference sequence). V lost 5 bases and J lost 0, with 13 bases in between. CDR3 residues: CASSRTSKMNTEAFF. Here the CDR3 DNA reads TGTGCCAGTAGTCGGACATCTAAAATGAACACTGAAGCTTTCTTT. The whole variable domain, filled in from reference TRBV19 and TRBJ1-1, reads DGGITQSPKYLFRKEGQNVTLSCEQNLNHDAMYWYRQDPGQGLRLIYYSQIVNDFQKGDIAEGYSVSREKKESFPLTVTSAQKNPTAFYLCASSRTSKMNTEAFFGQGTRLTVV.

The chain recombines TRBV11-2 with TRBJ1-4; 7 bases fit TRBD1. After removal of 5 bases from V and 0 bases from J, the junction contained 6 bases not matched to a gene. The CDR3 contains 16 residues. In germline, CDR1 is SGHAT, CDR2 FQNNGV. The CDR3 spells CASSKGAKTTNEKLFF. The CDR3 coding sequence is TGTGCCAGCAGCAAGGGGGCGAAGACAACTAATGAAAAACTGTTTTTT.

This clone was seen just once. The chain employs TRBV18 and TRBJ2-2, with 7 bases aligning to TRBD1. The trim removed 3 bases at V and 5 bases at J, leaving 15 bases unmatched. The CDR3 runs 18 residues. The germline V gene encodes CDR1 KGHSH and CDR2 LQKENI. The DNA of the CDR3 is TGTGCCAGCTCACCGCGAACGACAGGGCCACTCACTACCGGGGAGCTGTTTTTT. Amino acid sequence: CASSPRTTGPLTTGELFF.

The chain is built from TRBV18 and TRBJ2-7; TRBD1 agrees at 9 bases. The CDR3 covers 15 residues. The trim removed 4 bases at V and 5 bases at J, leaving 9 bases unmatched. CDR1 KGHSH and CDR2 LQKENI come from the germline V gene. In nucleotides, the CDR3 is TGTGCCAGCTCACGGGGGACAGGGTCGTTCAACGAGCAGTACTTC. This sequence encodes CASSRGTGSFNEQYF.

The V gene is TRBV6-5, the J gene TRBJ2-7; 8 bases map to TRBD1. The CDR3 sequence is 15 residues long. CDR1 is MNHEY and CDR2 is SVGAGI in the germline V gene. J gave up 3 bases and V 6 bases, and 10 bases lay outside the gene matches. In nucleotides, the CDR3 is TGTGCCAGCAGCCCCTCCGGCACAGGGGGCTACGAGCAGTACGTC. Its translation is CASSPSGTGGYEQYV.

The chain combines TRBV5-5 with TRBJ2-1; 7 positions agree with TRBD2. Germline CDR1 reads SGHKS; CDR2 reads YYEKEE (reference sequence). The V and J ends lost 4 bases and 6 bases, in that order; junction bases with no gene match: 13. This CDR3 has 16 amino acids. Here the CDR3 DNA reads TGTGCCAGCAGCGGTGGCAACCGACTAGCAGGCAATGAGCAGTTCTTC. Its protein is CASSGGNRLAGNEQFF.

The chain employs TRBV7-9 and TRBJ1-1; the D is unclear. There are 15 residues in the CDR3. Germline lookup yields CDR1 SEHNR and CDR2 FQNEAQ (reference sequence). V gave up 2 bases and J gave up 1 base, with 11 bases separating them. The CDR3 protein is CASSLWIQPNTEAFF. The CDR3 bases are TGTGCCAGCAGCTTATGGATACAGCCGAACACTGAAGCTTTCTTT.

The rearrangement links TRBV4-2 to TRBJ2-3; TRBD2 might be the D (5 bases). Germline lookup yields CDR1 LGHNA and CDR2 YNFKEQ. The CDR3 runs 15 residues. Trimming cost V 4 bases and J 2 bases, with 13 bases left between them. Written as DNA, the CDR3 is TGTGCCAGCAGCCGTCACGAGGGTACCACAGATACGCAGTATTTT. It encodes CASSRHEGTTDTQYF.

The chain carries TRBV6-5 and TRBJ2-3; the D is unclear. Germline CDR1 reads MNHEY; CDR2 reads SVGAGI. The CDR3 has 13 residues. Between the trimmed V and J ends, which lost 6 bases and 0 bases, there was a span of 7 bases. The CDR3 loop is CASSLPSTDTQYF. For the CDR3, the DNA is TGTGCCAGCAGCCTCCCTAGCACAGATACGCAGTATTTT.

The chain links TRBV6-2 or TRBV6-3 to TRBJ1-2, with 7 bases matching TRBD1. The CDR3 has 13 residues. The J segment lost 5 bases and the V segment lost 6 bases, leaving 6 bases of the junction unmatched. In germline, CDR1 is MNHEY, CDR2 SVGEGT. Here the CDR3 reads CASSQGVRYGYTF. The CDR3 DNA reads as TGTGCCAGCAGCCAGGGGGTTAGATATGGCTACACCTTC.

This clone was found a few times. The chain uses TRBV5-6 and TRBJ1-1, with D unclear. The CDR3 sequence is 15 residues long. Germline loops: CDR1 SGHDT, CDR2 YYEEEE. V was clipped by 4 bases and J by 0 bases, with 13 bases between them. CDR3 sequence (DNA): TGTGCCAGCAGCACCTACAGCTACATGAACACTGAAGCTTTCTTT. Protein product: CASSTYSYMNTEAFF.

The chain is built from TRBV11-2 and TRBJ2-5; D is possibly TRBD1 (6 bases). V lost 5 bases and J 0 bases, leaving 16 bases between the germline ends. CDR3 size: 16 residues. CDR1 SGHAT and CDR2 FQNNGV come from the germline V gene. The CDR3 sequence: CASSPRAGAYQETQYF. In DNA form, the CDR3 reads TGTGCCAGCAGCCCCCGGGCAGGGGCGTACCAAGAGACCCAGTACTTC.

The chain combines TRBV25-1 with TRBJ1-2, with TRBD1 as a possible D gene (5 bases). The CDR3 is made up of 13 amino acids. V was trimmed by 7 bases and J by 8 bases, leaving 17 bases between them. The germline gives CDR1 MGHDK, CDR2 SYGVNS. CDR3 nucleotide sequence: TGTGCCAGCAACGGGTGGGGGGTAAGGGGCTACACCTTC. Translated: CASNGWGVRGYTF.

The rearrangement uses TRBV5-1 and TRBJ1-3; D gene uncertain. V was cut by 2 bases and J by 0 bases, with 6 bases left in between. The CDR3 length is 14 residues. Germline assignment: CDR1 SGHRS and CDR2 YFSETQ. The CDR3 sequence is CASSLSDSGNTIYF. DNA for the CDR3: TGCGCCAGCAGCTTATCAGACTCTGGAAACACCATATATTTT.

The chain carries TRBV7-8 and TRBJ1-2; 7 nucleotides line up with TRBD1. V lost 3 bases to trimming and J lost 8 bases; unmatched junction nucleotides: 9. Per the germline V gene, CDR1 is SGHVS and CDR2 is FQNEAQ. The CDR3 totals 14 residues. CDR3 sequence reads: CASSFDRVNNGYTF. The CDR3 DNA reads as TGTGCCAGCAGCTTCGACAGGGTGAACAACGGCTACACCTTC. Together with reference TRBV7-8 and TRBJ1-2, the CDR3 gives the full variable domain: GAGVSQSPRYKVAKRGQDVALRCDPISGHVSLFWYQQALGQGPEFLTYFQNEAQLDKSGLPSDRFFAERPEGSVSTLKIQRTQQEDSAVYLCASSFDRVNNGYTFGSGTRLTVV.

The chain combines TRBV12-2 with TRBJ1-6. TRBV12-2 is noted as a pseudogene. The CDR3 spans 18 residues. CDR3 amino acids: CASRPGGRFSPYNSPLHF. DNA of the CDR3: TGTGCAAGTCGCCCGGGGGGGCGCTTCAGTCCCTATAATTCACCCCTCCACTTT.

V gene TRBV10-3 combines with J gene TRBJ1-1; D is unclear. V lost 6 bases, J lost 3 bases, and 14 bases lay in between. This CDR3 has 14 amino acids. Germline V gives CDR1 ENHRY, CDR2 SYGVKD. The CDR3 loop reads CAIRKGREDTEAFF. The CDR3 region has the DNA TGTGCCATCAGAAAAGGGAGGGAGGACACTGAAGCTTTCTTT.

This clone was recorded once. The rearrangement uses TRBV7-9 and TRBJ1-2; D is perhaps TRBD1 (6 bases). V lost 3 bases to trimming and J lost 3 bases, with 11 bases between them. Germline V gives CDR1 SEHNR, CDR2 FQNEAQ (reference sequence). CDR3 length equals 14 residues. In DNA, the CDR3 is TGTGCCAGCAGCTTCCAGGGGAATTACTATGGCTACACCTTC. Its translation: CASSFQGNYYGYTF.

The chain couples TRBV30 to TRBJ2-1, with D tentatively TRBD2 (5 bases). Germline CDR1 GTSNPN, CDR2 SVGIG (reference sequence). This CDR3 is 12 amino acids long. The germline V and J ends were trimmed by 8 bases and 4 bases, with 12 bases remaining between them. CDR3 DNA sequence: TGTGCCCGGGGTTCAATTTACAATGAGCAGTTCTTC. This translates into CARGSIYNEQFF. Variable domain in full (rest from reference TRBV30 and TRBJ2-1): SQTIHQWPATLVQPVGSPLSLECTVEGTSNPNLYWYRQAAGRGLQLLFYSVGIGQISSEVPQNLSASRPQDRQFILSSKKLLLSDSGFYLCARGSIYNEQFFGPGTRLTVL.

The chain carries TRBV30 and TRBJ1-1; unclear D gene. Germline V gene data show CDR1 as GTSNPN and CDR2 as SVGIG (reference sequence). CDR3 size: 18 residues. Between the trimmed V and J ends, which lost 2 bases and 1 base, there was a span of 23 bases. The CDR3 sequence: CAWSNPRWGIGGNTEAFF. CDR3 coding DNA: TGTGCCTGGAGTAACCCGCGGTGGGGTATAGGAGGGAACACTGAAGCTTTCTTT.